The 26 T cell receptor beta chains below all came from one sample that was sequenced in a study of T-cell memory formation after mild COVID-19. TCRdb itself ran the 5' RACE reads through MiXCR, one entry per CDR3 protein. The sample includes a few hundred thousand distinct CDR3 sequences, 15% to 20% of them seen just once. Material: PBMCs or a T cell subset sorted from them (not recorded which). These receptors all stem from a man in his late teens or twenties who had mild COVID-19 (a few samples of this study predate the infection). Cell type and time point are not known.

This clonotype has more than one count but fewer than ten. The CDR3 reads CASSSQGLGRGETQYF. Written as DNA, the CDR3 is TGTGCCAGCAGCTCTCAGGGACTAGGTCGGGGAGAGACCCAGTACTTC. The chain has TRBV7-3 and TRBJ2-5; 8 positions agree with TRBD2. The V gene's germline CDR1 is SGHTA and CDR2 FQGTGA. The CDR3 spans 16 residues. V was clipped by 4 bases and J by 4 bases; unmatched bases: 11.

The sample holds a few counts of this clonotype. The chain couples TRBV14 to TRBJ2-3; D is tentatively TRBD1 or TRBD2 (6 bases each). The germline V gene encodes CDR1 SGHDN and CDR2 FVKESK. The CDR3 runs 18 residues. The ends were cut back, 5 bases at V and 2 bases at J, with 23 bases in the middle. Written as DNA, the CDR3 is TGTGCCAGCAGCGTCCCGCTGACCAGGGGAGGTTCCACAGATACGCAGTATTTT. Translation: CASSVPLTRGGSTDTQYF.

This clonotype came up a few times. The genes are TRBV28 and TRBJ2-5; 7 bases align to TRBD1. The CDR3 length is 14 residues. CDR1 is MDHEN and CDR2 is SYDVKM in the germline V gene. The trim removed 7 bases at V and 9 bases at J, leaving 14 bases unmatched. CDR3 amino acids: CASTRDRDEWSQYF. The CDR3 DNA reads TGTGCCAGCACCCGTGACAGGGACGAATGGTCCCAGTACTTC.

This clonotype was observed once. The chain has TRBV2 and TRBJ1-4; D call uncertain. There are 11 residues in the CDR3. V was pared by 8 bases and J by 12 bases, with 13 bases between. Looked up from germline, CDR1 is SNHLY and CDR2 is FYNNEI. DNA of the CDR3: TGTGCCAGCGCAGTGGTTGTAGAACTGTTTTTT. This gives the protein CASAVVVELFF.

This clonotype showed up many times. The chain carries TRBV24-1 and TRBJ2-1; a weak D match, TRBD2 (6 bases). V lost 1 base to trimming and J lost 7 bases, with 7 bases between them. Germline lookup yields CDR1 KGHDR and CDR2 SFDVKD. This CDR3 is built from 13 residues. The CDR3, as DNA: TGTGCCACCAGTGATTTCGGGGGTAATGAGCAGTTCTTC. It is translated as CATSDFGGNEQFF.

The chain has TRBV7-9 and TRBJ2-7, with 7 bases matching TRBD1. In germline, CDR1 is SEHNR, CDR2 FQNEAQ (reference sequence). Trimming at V came to 7 bases and at J to 6 bases, leaving 18 bases not matched to a gene. CDR3 length equals 16 residues. The CDR3 DNA reads TGTGCCAGCACCCTAGGGCCTGGGGCAGGGGGTTCCGAGCAGTACGTC. As protein: CASTLGPGAGGSEQYV.

The J gene is TRBJ2-5, the V gene TRBV12-3 or TRBV12-4, with TRBD1 matching over 12 bases. J lost 2 bases, V lost 1 base, and 8 bases had no gene match. CDR3 length: 18 residues. The CDR3 DNA sequence: TGTGCCAGCAGTTTAGTAGTCCGGGACAGGGGGCCTCAAGAGACCCAGTACTTC. Amino acid sequence: CASSLVVRDRGPQETQYF.

This clonotype was recorded a few times. The chain uses TRBV20-1 and TRBJ2-2; D is undetermined. Germline CDR1 and CDR2: DFQATT and SNEGSKA (reference sequence). V lost 4 bases to trimming and J lost 0 bases, with 9 bases between them. The CDR3 is made up of 14 amino acids. CDR3 sequence (DNA): TGCAGTGCTAAATGGCCGACGAACACCGGGGAGCTGTTTTTT. Translating gives CSAKWPTNTGELFF.

This clonotype appeared a single time. V is TRBV9 and J is TRBJ2-2, with TRBD2 as a possible D gene (6 bases). The CDR3 runs 14 residues. Trimming shortened V by 3 bases and J by 3 bases, and 9 bases separated the two germline ends. Germline CDR1 reads SGDLS; CDR2 reads YYNGEE. CDR3 nucleotides: TGTGCCAGCAGCGAGCGGAGGGACACCGGGGAGCTGTTTTTT. It yields the protein CASSERRDTGELFF.

Many counts were recorded for this clonotype. The V gene is TRBV12-3 or TRBV12-4, the J gene TRBJ1-1; D not certain. There are 12 residues in the CDR3. The V end lost 5 bases, the J end lost 0 bases, and 4 bases lay between the germline ends. CDR3 sequence: CASSNMNTEAFF. The CDR3 DNA reads TGTGCCAGCAGTAATATGAACACTGAAGCTTTCTTT.

The genes are TRBV4-2 and TRBJ2-7, with 7 bases that match TRBD2. Trimming removed 3 bases from V and 1 base from J; junction bases left unmatched: 6. This CDR3 region has 15 residues. Germline V gene data show CDR1 as LGHNA and CDR2 as YNFKEQ. The CDR3 loop is CASSQVWGGSYEQYF. CDR3 DNA sequence: TGTGCCAGCAGCCAGGTGTGGGGGGGTTCCTACGAGCAGTACTTC.

This clonotype was counted between two and nine times. The V call is TRBV7-9, the J call TRBJ2-7; 10 bases map to TRBD1. This CDR3 comprises 15 residues. Germline-derived CDR1 and CDR2 are SEHNR and FQNEAQ (reference sequence). V lost 5 bases to trimming and J lost 5 bases; unmatched junction nucleotides: 9. For the CDR3, the DNA is TGTGCCAGCAGCCCGCGACAGGGGGCGTGGGACGAGCAGTACGTC. Amino acids: CASSPRQGAWDEQYV.

CDR3: CASTPWAVAFF. The CDR3 nucleotides read TGTGCCAGCACCCCGTGGGCGGTTGCTTTCTTT. The V and J genes are TRBV27 and TRBJ1-1; D is unresolved. V lost 7 bases, J lost 11 bases, and 14 bases lay in between. Germline values: CDR1 MNHEY, CDR2 SMNVEV (reference sequence). The length of the CDR3 is 11 residues.

This clonotype was counted a single time. The chain uses TRBV18 and TRBJ2-3, with TRBD2 as a possible D gene (5 bases). V was trimmed by 0 bases and J by 7 bases, leaving 11 bases between them. Germline lookup yields CDR1 KGHSH and CDR2 LQKENI. The CDR3 totals 14 residues. The CDR3 is CASSPPERANTQYF. CDR3 coding DNA: TGTGCCAGCTCACCACCCGAGAGGGCAAATACGCAGTATTTT.

This rearrangement joins TRBV6-5 to TRBJ2-7; a possible D gene is TRBD1 (6 bases). Germline V gives CDR1 MNHEY, CDR2 SVGAGI. The CDR3 totals 14 residues. Trimming took off 2 bases at V and 0 bases at J, with 8 bases between the two ends. The CDR3 DNA follows: TGTGCCAGCAGTTACACAGGGCCCTCCTACGAGCAGTACGTC. Protein product: CASSYTGPSYEQYV.

This clonotype has only a few counts. CDR3 sequence reads: CASRSEGAVNIQYF. The CDR3 DNA follows: TGTGCCAGCAGGTCGGAGGGGGCCGTAAACATTCAGTACTTC. The V and J genes are TRBV12-3 or TRBV12-4 and TRBJ2-4; possible D gene TRBD1, 7 bases. The CDR3 has 14 amino acids. V dropped 6 bases and J dropped 6 bases, with 15 bases sitting between them.

There are a few counts of this clonotype. The V gene is TRBV18, the J gene TRBJ2-7; D is perhaps TRBD1 (5 bases). CDR3 size: 15 residues. V lost 2 bases and J 2 bases, leaving 13 bases between the germline ends. Looked up from germline, CDR1 is KGHSH and CDR2 is LQKENI. The CDR3 reads CASSPGARAAYEQYV. The CDR3 coding sequence is TGTGCCAGCTCACCAGGAGCCAGGGCCGCCTACGAGCAGTACGTC.

This clonotype occurred a few times. The chain links TRBV19 to TRBJ2-1, with TRBD2 matching over 7 bases. V trimming: 3 bases; J trimming: 2 bases; junction bases outside the gene matches: 4. Germline V gives CDR1 LNHDA, CDR2 SQIVND (reference sequence). This CDR3 comprises 15 residues. The chain's CDR3 is CASSISSGAYNEQFF. Here the CDR3 DNA reads TGTGCCAGTAGTATTTCTAGCGGAGCCTACAATGAGCAGTTCTTC.

This clonotype was counted at least ten times. The V call is TRBV20-1, the J call TRBJ2-3; TRBD1 agrees at 7 bases. The ends lost 3 bases at V and 4 bases at J; junction bases unmatched: 4. Germline CDR1 and CDR2: DFQATT and SNEGSKA (reference sequence). The CDR3 is made up of 13 amino acids. The CDR3 is CSASRQGADTQYF. Here the CDR3 DNA reads TGCAGTGCTAGCCGACAGGGCGCAGATACGCAGTATTTT.

This clonotype came up a few times. The chain recombines TRBV7-2 with TRBJ2-3; tentatively, D is TRBD2 (7 bases). This CDR3 has 14 amino acids. Germline CDR1 is SGHTA and CDR2 is FQGNSA. V was clipped by 1 base and J by 6 bases, with 11 bases between them. The CDR3 sequence: CASSLGGGWDTQYF. CDR3 sequence (DNA): TGTGCCAGCAGCTTAGGGGGGGGCTGGGATACGCAGTATTTT.

The chain couples TRBV6-2 or TRBV6-3 to TRBJ2-5; 7 bases are a match to TRBD1. Trimming took 5 bases from V and 5 from J; bases not matched to a gene: 8. This CDR3 is 14 amino acids long. CDR1 is MNHEY, CDR2 SVGEGT, per germline. The CDR3 protein is CASSDRQGRETQYF. The DNA of the CDR3 is TGTGCCAGCAGTGACAGACAGGGTCGGGAGACCCAGTACTTC.

This clonotype has a handful of counts. V and J are TRBV5-1 and TRBJ2-7, with D perhaps matching TRBD1 or TRBD2 (5 bases each). This CDR3 comprises 16 residues. Trimming took off 3 bases at V and 0 bases at J, with 16 bases between the two ends. Germline V CDR1 and CDR2: SGHRS, YFSETQ. The CDR3 region is CASSWGTVPSSYEQYF. DNA of the CDR3: TGCGCCAGCAGCTGGGGGACCGTCCCGTCCTCCTACGAGCAGTACTTC.

This clonotype was recorded a few times. The chain couples TRBV7-2 to TRBJ1-3; possibly TRBD1 for D (5 bases). The CDR3 length is 14 residues. Germline CDR1 and CDR2: SGHTA and FQGNSA. Trimming pared 1 base from V and 2 bases from J, leaving 6 bases between. CDR3 region: CASSLGGAGNTIYF. CDR3 DNA sequence: TGTGCCAGCAGCTTAGGGGGGGCTGGAAACACCATATATTTT.

The chain employs TRBV6-5 and TRBJ1-2; 9 bases are shared with TRBD1. The CDR3 is 14 amino acids. Trimming cost V 4 bases and J 2 bases; bases outside gene matches: 2. Germline CDR1 is MNHEY and CDR2 is SVGAGI. The CDR3 DNA follows: TGTGCCAGCAGTTGGGACAGGGTAAACTATGGCTACACCTTC. This gives the protein CASSWDRVNYGYTF.

The J gene is TRBJ2-3, the V gene TRBV7-2; perhaps TRBD2 as D (6 bases). In germline, CDR1 is SGHTA, CDR2 FQGNSA. V was clipped by 3 bases and J by 0 bases, with 10 bases between them. CDR3 length equals 15 residues. In nucleotides, the CDR3 is TGTGCCAGCAGCTTTGCGCGGGGTAGCACAGATACGCAGTATTTT. Protein sequence: CASSFARGSTDTQYF.

This chain links TRBV29-1 with TRBJ2-2; 11 positions agree with TRBD2. CDR1 and CDR2 from the germline V gene are SQVTM and ANQGSEA. The trim removed 6 bases at V and 7 bases at J, leaving 1 base unmatched. The CDR3 contains 12 residues. CDR3 bases: TGCAGCGTCGGGACTAGCGGCGGGGAGCTGTTTTTT. Its translation: CSVGTSGGELFF.